This entry lists 8 T cell receptor beta chains sequenced from one sample in a study of blood T cell repertoires in COVID-19. The method was immunoSEQ multiplex PCR; TCRdb's version includes in-frame clones alone and lacks a portion of them. This repertoire shows 140,000 to 150,000 clones, around 85% found once; its top ten account for roughly 3%. Sequenced input: peripheral blood. Every receptor here comes from a woman aged 40 to 50 with active or convalescent COVID-19.

The chain carries TRBV7-9 and TRBJ2-7; 7 nucleotides line up with TRBD1. CDR1 SEHNR and CDR2 FQNEAQ come from the germline V gene (reference sequence). J gave up 4 bases and V 3 bases, and 12 bases lay outside the gene matches. The CDR3 length is 16 residues. For the CDR3, the DNA is TGTGCCAGCAGCTTGGTCCCCTCCCGGGACAGTTACGAGCAGTACTTC. This codes for CASSLVPSRDSYEQYF.

J is TRBJ2-1 and V is TRBV24-1, with 12 bases fitting TRBD2. Germline loops: CDR1 KGHDR, CDR2 SFDVKD. The CDR3 extends over 17 amino acids. Losses at the gene ends were 4 bases for V and 8 bases for J; bases not matched to a gene: 11. The CDR3 DNA follows: TGTGCCACCAGTGACCCCCCCACTAGCGGGAGGAGCGATGAGCAGTTCTTC. It encodes CATSDPPTSGRSDEQFF.

This sequence joins TRBV28 and TRBJ1-2; D gene uncertain. CDR1 MDHEN and CDR2 SYDVKM come from the germline V gene. There are 11 residues in the CDR3. The germline V and J ends were trimmed by 3 bases and 8 bases, with 7 bases remaining between them. The CDR3 protein is CASSFGQGYTF. The CDR3, as DNA: TGTGCCAGCAGTTTTGGGCAGGGCTACACCTTC.

The chain combines TRBV18 with TRBJ1-1; TRBD1 agrees at 7 bases. This CDR3 has 19 amino acids. V trimming: 2 bases; J trimming: 1 base; junction bases outside the gene matches: 16. The germline CDR1 and CDR2 sequences are KGHSH and LQKENI. CDR3 sequence reads: CASSPRTGLRPIRNTEAFF. DNA for the CDR3: TGTGCCAGCTCACCAAGGACAGGTCTCCGGCCTATAAGGAACACTGAAGCTTTCTTT.

The genes are TRBV7-2 and TRBJ2-1, with 14 bases matching TRBD2. The CDR3 is 19 amino acids. V was clipped by 0 bases and J by 8 bases; unmatched bases: 12. Germline-derived CDR1 and CDR2 are SGHTA and FQGNSA. DNA of the CDR3: TGTGCCAGCAGCTTAGCGGGACTAGCGGGAGTCCGACGTCGGGATGAGCAGTTCTTC. Translating it yields CASSLAGLAGVRRRDEQFF.

V usage is TRBV28 and J usage is TRBJ1-6; tentatively, D is TRBD1 (6 bases). Trimming stripped 10 bases from V and 5 bases from J, with 15 bases between. The germline V gene encodes CDR1 MDHEN and CDR2 SYDVKM. The CDR3 length is 14 residues. CDR3 amino acids: CATSHRDNNSPLHF. The CDR3 coding sequence is TGTGCCACCTCCCACAGGGACAATAATTCACCCCTCCACTTT.

This chain joins TRBV18 and TRBJ1-2; D might be TRBD1 (6 bases). The CDR3 has 15 amino acids. The ends were cut back, 6 bases at V and 6 bases at J, with 20 bases in the middle. CDR1 KGHSH and CDR2 LQKENI come from the germline V gene. This chain's CDR3 is CASSILSGDVDGYTF. The CDR3 nucleotides are TGTGCCAGCTCCATCCTATCAGGGGATGTGGATGGCTACACCTTC.

Only one count was recorded for this clone. The J gene is TRBJ1-1, the V gene TRBV7-6, with a weak D call TRBD1 (5 bases). This CDR3 spans 15 amino acids. The V and J ends lost 5 bases and 3 bases respectively, with 16 bases between them. Germline-derived CDR1 and CDR2 are SGHVS and FNYEAQ. CDR3 sequence: CASSHRGGLDTEAFF. The CDR3 nucleotides are TGTGCCAGCAGCCACCGGGGGGGGTTGGACACTGAAGCTTTCTTT.